The source of this TCR beta chain is a study of T cells in localized non-small cell lung cancer. Repertoires were generated with immunoSEQ multiplex PCR, while TCRdb's copy carries only in-frame clones and drops some. Of approximately 35,000 clones listed, about 90% are singletons. Findings and caveats of the study: Owing to sequencing of a solitary tumor region, heterogeneity cannot be discounted. The greatest T cell clonality was found in uninvolved adjacent lung (higher than in tumor). Of the top 100 tumor clones, median approximately 60 were in adjacent lung, approximately 28 among its top 100.

A word on this clone: As yet, its antigen is unknown.

The V segment lost 5 bases and the J segment 6 bases; nucleotides outside the gene matches: 5. CDR3 length: 15 residues. CDR1 is SGHVS, CDR2 FNYEAQ, per germline. Sequencing used PBMCs, obtained before any cancer treatment. This chain connects TRBV7-6 to TRBJ2-1; 12 nucleotides line up with TRBD2. The sequence came from a man aged 35-75 years with stage II lung adenocarcinoma. In DNA, the CDR3 is TGTGCCAGCAGCCGTCGGGGACTAGCGGGCAATGAGCAGTTCTTC. Its protein product is CASSRRGLAGNEQFF. Full variable domain (missing parts from reference TRBV7-6 and TRBJ2-1): GAGVSQSPRYKVTKRGQDVALRCDPISGHVSLYWYRQALGQGPEFLTYFNYEAQQDKSGLPNDRFSAERPEGSISTLTIQRTEQRDSAMYRCASSRRGLAGNEQFFGPGTRLTVL.